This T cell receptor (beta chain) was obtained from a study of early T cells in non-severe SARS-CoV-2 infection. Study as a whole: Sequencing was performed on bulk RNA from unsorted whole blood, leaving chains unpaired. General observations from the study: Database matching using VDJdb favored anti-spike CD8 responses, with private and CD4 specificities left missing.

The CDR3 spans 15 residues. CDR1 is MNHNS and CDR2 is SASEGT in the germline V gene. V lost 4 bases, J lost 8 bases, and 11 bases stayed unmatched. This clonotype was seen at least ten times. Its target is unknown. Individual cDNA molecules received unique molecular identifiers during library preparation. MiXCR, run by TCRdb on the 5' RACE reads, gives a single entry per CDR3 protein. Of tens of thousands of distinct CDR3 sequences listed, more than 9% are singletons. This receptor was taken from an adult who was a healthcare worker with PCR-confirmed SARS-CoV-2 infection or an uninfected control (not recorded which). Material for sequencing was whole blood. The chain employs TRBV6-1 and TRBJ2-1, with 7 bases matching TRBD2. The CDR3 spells CASSVYGPGGDEQFF. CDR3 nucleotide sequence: TGTGCCAGCAGTGTCTATGGACCGGGGGGTGATGAGCAGTTCTTC.